The present entry profiles one T cell receptor beta chain with its context. Antigen specificity is unknown. These data come from a study of cytomegalovirus exposure and HLA in healthy donors. From germline, CDR1 is SGHNT and CDR2 YYREEE (reference sequence). After removal of 4 bases from V and 5 bases from J, the junction contained 8 bases not matched to a gene. This CDR3 contains 15 residues. General study points: Most sequenced TCRs were rare (though some public TCRs occurred in many donors). Cytomegalovirus association was assigned to about 150 TCR beta chains.

The protocol was immunoSEQ multiplex PCR, while the TCRdb copy is restricted to in-frame clones and leaves out a portion. The table records about 98,000 clones, about 90% of them present only once. Input material: PBMCs. This TCR was recovered from a man aged 18 to 30 in good health and CMV-seropositive. V is TRBV5-4 and J is TRBJ2-1, with 8 bases lining up with TRBD1. CDR3 residues: CASSPRGQANNEQFF. CDR3 bases: TGTGCCAGCAGCCCAAGGGGACAGGCAAACAATGAGCAGTTCTTC.